Below, one TCR beta chain is given with its context. Its antigen is unknown. The sample originates from a study of naive and memory T cell subsets. Study-wide points: The RNA method is potentially sensitive to activation and differentiation changes.

The CDR3 covers 20 residues. V lost 0 bases to trimming and J lost 4 bases; unmatched junction nucleotides: 14. Germline V lookup: CDR1 MGHRA, CDR2 YSYEKL. Amplification of ligated cDNA took four PCR rounds with SP2 and nested alpha and beta constant primers. Alpha and beta constant region primers primed reverse transcription for blood and skin samples. Using its own MiXCR run on the UMI-ligation and nested PCR reads, TCRdb lists one record per CDR3 protein. The table lists about 37,000 distinct CDR3 sequences, approximately 11% of them singletons. The treatment is: skin biopsy from PPD injection site in Mantoux-positive individual. A UMI-containing oligonucleotide was joined by 3' ligation to the TCR cDNA template. Tuberculin skin test biopsies were taken where PPD was injected in Mantoux-positive people.

The specimen was skin, collected from a tuberculin skin test site. The chain links TRBV4-1 to TRBJ1-6; TRBD1 matches at 8 bases. This TCR was recovered from an adult in good health. The CDR3 DNA is TGCGCCAGCAGCCAAGATGGAGAGACAGGGGTTGTGGGTTATAATTCACCCCTCCACTTT. Protein: CASSQDGETGVVGYNSPLHF.